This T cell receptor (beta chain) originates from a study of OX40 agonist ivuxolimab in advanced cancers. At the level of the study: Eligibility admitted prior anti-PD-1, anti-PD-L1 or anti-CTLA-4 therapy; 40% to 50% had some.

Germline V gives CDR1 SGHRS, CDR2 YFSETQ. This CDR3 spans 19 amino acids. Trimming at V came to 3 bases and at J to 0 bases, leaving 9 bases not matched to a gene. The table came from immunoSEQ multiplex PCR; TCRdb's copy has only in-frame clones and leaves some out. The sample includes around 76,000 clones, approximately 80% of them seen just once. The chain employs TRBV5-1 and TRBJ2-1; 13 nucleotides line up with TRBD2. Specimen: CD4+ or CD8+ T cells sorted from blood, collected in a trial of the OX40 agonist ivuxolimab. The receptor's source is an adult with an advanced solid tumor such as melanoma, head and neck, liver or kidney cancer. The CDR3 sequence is CASSSWTSGRLGSYNEQFF. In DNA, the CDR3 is TGCGCCAGCAGCTCATGGACTAGCGGGAGATTGGGCTCCTACAATGAGCAGTTCTTC.